This T cell receptor (beta chain) was sequenced in a study of cytomegalovirus exposure and HLA in healthy donors. Whole-study context: A preliminary data release comprised 70 million to 95 million unique TCRs obtained from HLA-typed donors.

PCR was performed using 60 Vbeta and 13 Jbeta primers. Authors' data handling: Later reanalysis found roughly 80 million unique TCR beta chains, 10 million to 14 million of them shared. Produced via immunoSEQ multiplex PCR; TCRdb's table is partial and in-frame only. That table supplies the V and J calls and clone size; D and trimming were determined from the DNA. Among approximately 90,000 clones listed, roughly 80% were seen once. CDR3 size: 15 residues. CDR1 is MGHRA and CDR2 is YSYEKL in the germline V gene. The V end lost 0 bases, the J end lost 6 bases, and 12 bases lay between the germline ends.

The clonotype comes from a boy younger than 18 in good health and CMV-seronegative. Sequencing input: PBMCs. V usage is TRBV4-1 and J usage is TRBJ2-1; a weak D match, TRBD2 (6 bases). In DNA, the CDR3 is TGCGCCAGCAGCCAAGAAAGGCTAGCGAGCAATGAGCAGTTCTTC. As protein: CASSQERLASNEQFF.